A single sample gave rise to the 8 T cell receptor beta chains below, sequenced in a study of cytomegalovirus exposure and HLA in healthy donors. Libraries were prepared by immunoSEQ multiplex PCR; TCRdb keeps only in-frame clonotypes and omits some of them. In the table there are some 240,000 clones, over 65% of which are singletons. Input material: PBMCs. The source of these receptors is a woman aged 18-35 years in good health and CMV-seronegative.

The chain links TRBV7-9 to TRBJ1-1, with a tentative D call TRBD1 (6 bases). The CDR3 sequence is 13 residues long. Germline CDR1 reads SEHNR; CDR2 reads FQNEAQ (reference sequence). Trimming removed 7 bases from V and 5 bases from J, with 14 bases in between. The CDR3 loop reads CASKGGGNTEAFF. The CDR3 nucleotides read TGTGCCAGCAAGGGGGGAGGGAATACTGAAGCTTTCTTT.

This chain connects TRBV2 to TRBJ1-5, with 8 bases matching TRBD1. Per germline, CDR1 SNHLY and CDR2 FYNNEI. Trimming cost V 8 bases and J 1 base; bases outside gene matches: 13. This CDR3 spans 17 amino acids. The CDR3 here is CASSRRTGINSNQPQHF. The CDR3 DNA reads as TGTGCCAGCTCAAGGAGGACAGGGATCAACAGCAATCAGCCCCAGCATTTT.

This chain links TRBV13 with TRBJ2-3; the match to TRBD1 covers 12 bases. CDR1 and CDR2 from the germline V gene are PRHDT and FYEKMQ (reference sequence). V was pared by 0 bases and J by 6 bases, with 7 bases of the junction left unmatched. CDR3 length equals 17 residues. CDR3 DNA: TGTGCCAGCAGCTTAGGCCGTAGGGACAGGGGGCCCGATACGCAGTATTTT. Protein product: CASSLGRRDRGPDTQYF.

This clone was seen a single time. This chain links TRBV23-1 with TRBJ2-1; D is tentatively TRBD1 or TRBD2 (5 bases each). TRBV23-1 falls under the ORF class, with uncertain function. The CDR3 extends over 14 amino acids. The V and J ends lost 8 bases and 4 bases respectively, with 15 bases between them. The CDR3 is CASVERDLYNEQFF. The CDR3 DNA reads TGCGCCAGCGTCGAGAGGGACCTTTACAATGAGCAGTTCTTC.

The CDR3, as DNA: TGTGCCAGTAGTAGAACCGGGACAGTGGACGTGGACGAGCAGTACTTC. Amino acids: CASSRTGTVDVDEQYF. The chain joins TRBV19 to TRBJ2-7; 7 positions match TRBD1. J was trimmed by 5 bases and V by 4 bases; bases with no gene match: 14. CDR1 is LNHDA and CDR2 is SQIVND in the germline V gene (reference sequence). The CDR3 is 16 residues long.

The chain carries TRBV5-1 and TRBJ2-7; D may match TRBD1 or TRBD2 (5 bases each). Trimming left V 4 bases short and J 6 bases short, with 14 bases between. The CDR3 contains 13 residues. CDR1 and CDR2 from the germline V gene are SGHRS and YFSETQ. CDR3 in amino acids: CASSPEGGGEQYF. The CDR3, as DNA: TGCGCCAGCAGCCCAGAGGGTGGGGGCGAGCAGTACTTC.

This clone was detected a few times. The chain uses TRBV29-1 and TRBJ2-5; perhaps TRBD1 as D (6 bases). Germline CDR1 is SQVTM and CDR2 is ANQGSEA. Trimming removed 1 base from V and 6 bases from J, with 12 bases in between. The CDR3 is made up of 13 amino acids. The CDR3 loop reads CSVEAQRGKTQYF. CDR3 bases: TGCAGCGTTGAAGCCCAGAGGGGGAAGACCCAGTACTTC.

At least ten counts were recorded for this clone. The V gene is TRBV7-6, the J gene TRBJ1-1, with a weak D call TRBD1 (6 bases). Trimming took off 5 bases at V and 0 bases at J, with 13 bases between the two ends. Germline CDR1 SGHVS, CDR2 FNYEAQ. The CDR3 sequence is 15 residues long. This chain's CDR3 is CASSPRQGLNTEAFF. The CDR3 coding sequence is TGTGCCAGCAGCCCCCGGCAGGGGCTGAACACTGAAGCTTTCTTT.